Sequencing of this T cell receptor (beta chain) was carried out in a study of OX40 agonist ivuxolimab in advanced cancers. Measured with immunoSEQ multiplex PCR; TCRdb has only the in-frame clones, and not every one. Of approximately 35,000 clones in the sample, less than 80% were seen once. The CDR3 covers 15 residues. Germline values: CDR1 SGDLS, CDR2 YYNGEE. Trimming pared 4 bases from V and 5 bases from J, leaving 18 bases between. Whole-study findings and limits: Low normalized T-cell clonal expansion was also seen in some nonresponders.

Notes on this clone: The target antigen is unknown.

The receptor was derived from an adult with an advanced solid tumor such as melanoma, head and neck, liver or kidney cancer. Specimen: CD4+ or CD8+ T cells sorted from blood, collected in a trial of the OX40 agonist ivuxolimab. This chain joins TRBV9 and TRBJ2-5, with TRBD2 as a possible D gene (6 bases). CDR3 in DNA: TGTGCCAGCAGCCCCCGAGCGGGCCACGGGGAGACCCAGTACTTC. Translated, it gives CASSPRAGHGETQYF.